This T cell receptor beta chain was captured in a study of OX40 agonist ivuxolimab in advanced cancers. Notes on the research overall: The costimulatory receptor OX40 (CD134) was targeted by ivuxolimab, a fully human IgG2 agonistic monoclonal antibody. Intravenous ivuxolimab was administered to patients every 2 weeks at six dose levels: 0.01, 0.1, 0.3, 1.5, 3 and 10 mg/kg. Among the 52 dose-escalation patients, about 19 had hepatocellular carcinoma, 15 or so melanoma, 9 renal cell carcinoma and 9 head and neck cancer. In the dose-escalation cohort, more than 75% of patients were male, and the mean age was around 60 years, with a range of about 23 to 85. Patients were allowed to have had prior anti-PD-1, anti-PD-L1 or anti-CTLA-4 therapy, and approximately 40% of the dose-escalation patients had previously received checkpoint inhibitors. Three dose-escalation patients achieved partial responses, one with hepatocellular carcinoma and two with cutaneous melanoma. The point of sequencing TCRbeta in the periphery was to test whether ivuxolimab changed TCR sequence diversity and drove clonal T-cell expansion. The paper reports the monotherapy dose-escalation portion (N of about 50 patients) of the phase I ivuxolimab trial. Overall study outcomes, separate from this receptor: Which antigens the clonally expanded peripheral T cells were specific for was not determined. Low levels of normalized T-cell clonal expansion were also seen in some patients who did not respond. In the 0.1-3.0 mg/kg groups, partial responders were among the patients with the lowest normalized peripheral clonal expansion, particularly in CD8+ T cells. After ivuxolimab, expanded clones were on average more numerous among CD8+ T cells than among CD4+ T cells. At doses of 0.1 to 3.0 mg/kg, clonal expansion of both CD4+ and CD8+ blood T cells was observed from baseline to week 6.

Genomic DNA was extracted from sorted cells for sequencing of the TCRbeta CDR3 region. The immunoSEQ Assay was used for sequencing of TCRbeta CDR3 regions. The table comes from immuneACCESS by way of TCRdb, which keeps in-frame sequences with V and J called. Part of the clones is missing from these tables; in studies checked, under half for an unresolved V gene and the rest for unknown reasons. For this sample the table gives fewer than 25,000 clones, of which more than 60% were detected only once. The ten largest clones take up roughly a third of the sample. The germline V gene encodes CDR1 SEHNR and CDR2 FQNEAQ (reference sequence). The CDR3 sequence holds 16 residues, the cysteine and phenylalanine included. Of all the DNA, just the CDR3 is kept, 48 bases in frame from base 1. A distance of 19 bases separates the germline ends of V and J, which lose 5 bases and 2 bases respectively. Points on this clone: Which antigen it targets is not known. No base quality information exists; no much larger clone differs at one position.

The trial excluded patients who had a history of autoimmune disease or who were on systemic immunosuppression. Peripheral blood for TCR sequencing was collected from all dose cohorts at baseline, on cycle 4 day 1, and on cycle 7 day 1. The samples were drawn from a first-in-human, open-label, multicenter phase I dose-escalation trial of ivuxolimab. The trial enrolled adults with locally advanced or metastatic head and neck squamous cell, hepatocellular, melanoma or renal cell carcinoma. Before TCR sequencing, CD4+ T cells and CD8+ T cells were sorted from peripheral blood as separate populations. The receptor comes from an adult with an advanced solid tumor such as melanoma, head and neck, liver or kidney cancer. Sequencing was performed on CD4+ or CD8+ T cells sorted from blood, taken in a trial of the OX40 agonist ivuxolimab. The sequence links TRBV7-9 to TRBJ2-7; the D call is possibly TRBD1 or TRBD2, each sharing 5 bases. DNA sequence: TGTGCCAGCAGCATTACGGGAAGACAGAGAGCCTACGAGCAGTACTTC. Its product reads: CASSITGRQRAYEQYF.